This TCR beta chain originates from a study of CD8+CD57+ T cells in acquired aplastic anemia. Study-wide context: Roughly 3.2 ug was the average amount of DNA from sorted CD4+ and CD8+ cells.

This CDR3 is built from 14 residues. V was pared by 0 bases and J by 4 bases, with 12 bases between. The germline V gene encodes CDR1 GTSNPN and CDR2 SVGIG (reference sequence). Study-wide results and caveats: Patient and control CD8+ Simpson's diversity was not significantly different. Overlapping CD8+ CDR3 repertoires of patients and controls contained under 30 shared sequences.

It was patients with CD8+CD57+ cell expansion by flow cytometry who were chosen for sequencing. Blood samples were obtained from patients who had received no prior therapy. Details on this clonotype: What it binds is not known.

Template material for TCR beta VDJ and CDR3 profiling consisted of genomic DNA. MiXCR was run by TCRdb on the reads, yielding one entry per CDR3 protein. Of 450,000 to 550,000 distinct CDR3 sequences listed, more than 25% are singletons. The sequencing input was sorted CD4+, CD8+, or CD8+CD57+ T cells (not recorded which) from PBMCs. J is TRBJ1-2 and V is TRBV30; maybe TRBD1 (5 bases). The receptor was isolated from a human donor with aplastic anemia. The CDR3 region has the DNA TGTGCCTGGAGTGTACGGGGGGACGGCTATGGCTACACCTTC. The encoded protein is CAWSVRGDGYGYTF.